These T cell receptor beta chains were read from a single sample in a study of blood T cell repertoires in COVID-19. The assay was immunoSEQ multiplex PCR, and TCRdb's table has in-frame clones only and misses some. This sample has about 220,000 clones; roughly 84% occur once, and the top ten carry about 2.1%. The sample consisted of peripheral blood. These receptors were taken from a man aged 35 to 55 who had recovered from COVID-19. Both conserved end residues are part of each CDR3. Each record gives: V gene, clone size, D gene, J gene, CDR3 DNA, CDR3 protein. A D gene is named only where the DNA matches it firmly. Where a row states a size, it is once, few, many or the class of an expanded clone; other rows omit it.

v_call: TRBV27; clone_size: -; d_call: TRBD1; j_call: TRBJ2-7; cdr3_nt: TGTGCCAGCAGTCCCGGACAGGGCGATTTCTACGAGCAGTACTTC; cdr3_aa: CASSPGQGDFYEQYF
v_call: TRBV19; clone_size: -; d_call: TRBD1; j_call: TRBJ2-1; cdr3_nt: TGTGCCAGTAGTTTACTAAACAGGGGGCTTCTCGATGAGCAGTTCTTC; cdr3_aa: CASSLLNRGLLDEQFF
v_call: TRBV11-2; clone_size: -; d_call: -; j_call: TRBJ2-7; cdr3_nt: TGTGCCAGCAGCTTAGTGGCAGGGGTTCCCTACGAGCAGTACTTC; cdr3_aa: CASSLVAGVPYEQYF
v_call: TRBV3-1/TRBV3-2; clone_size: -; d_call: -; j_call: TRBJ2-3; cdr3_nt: TGTGCCAGCAGCCTGAGTGGTAGAATGGATACGCAGTATTTT; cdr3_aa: CASSLSGRMDTQYF
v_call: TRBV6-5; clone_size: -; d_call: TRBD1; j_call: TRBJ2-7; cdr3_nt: TGTGCCAGCAGTTCGGACAGGGACGAGCAGTACTTC; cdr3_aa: CASSSDRDEQYF
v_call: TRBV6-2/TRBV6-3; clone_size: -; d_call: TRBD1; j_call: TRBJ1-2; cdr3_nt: TGTGCCAGCAGTATCGGACAGGAAGTAAAAGGCTACACCTTC; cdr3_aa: CASSIGQEVKGYTF
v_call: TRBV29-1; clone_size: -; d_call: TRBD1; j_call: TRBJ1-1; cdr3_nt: TGCAGCGCCGGACAGGGTTGGTACACTGAAGCTTTCTTT; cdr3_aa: CSAGQGWYTEAFF
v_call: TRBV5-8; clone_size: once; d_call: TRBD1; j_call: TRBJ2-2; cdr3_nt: TGTGCCAGCAGCTTAACAAGAGTCGGGACAGGGACCGGGGAGCTGTTTTTT; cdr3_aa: CASSLTRVGTGTGELFF
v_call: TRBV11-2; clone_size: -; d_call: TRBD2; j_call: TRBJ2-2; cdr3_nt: TGTGCCAGCAGCTGGGCACTAGCGGACACCGGGGAGCTGTTTTTT; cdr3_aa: CASSWALADTGELFF
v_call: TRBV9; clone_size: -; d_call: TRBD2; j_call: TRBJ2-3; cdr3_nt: TGTGCCAGCAGCGACTCTTATTGGACTAGCGGGGGGACCACAGATACGCAGTATTTT; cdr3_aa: CASSDSYWTSGGTTDTQYF
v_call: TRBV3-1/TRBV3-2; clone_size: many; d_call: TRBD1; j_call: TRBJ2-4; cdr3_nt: TGTGCCAGCAGCCCTCATGACAGGGGGAACATTCAGTACTTC; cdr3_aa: CASSPHDRGNIQYF
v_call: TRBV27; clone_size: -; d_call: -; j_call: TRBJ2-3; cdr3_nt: TGTGCCAGCAGTTCCCTAGATAGGTCACACACAGATACGCAGTATTTT; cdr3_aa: CASSSLDRSHTDTQYF
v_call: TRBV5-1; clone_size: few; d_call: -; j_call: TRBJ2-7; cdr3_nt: TGCGCCAGCAGCCGCGGGCTTCTAAGAGACGAGCAGTACTTC; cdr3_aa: CASSRGLLRDEQYF
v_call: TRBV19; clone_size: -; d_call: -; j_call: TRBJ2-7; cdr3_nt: TGTGCCAGTGCTACTTTGGGTCGGGGATACGAGCAGTACTTC; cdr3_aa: CASATLGRGYEQYF
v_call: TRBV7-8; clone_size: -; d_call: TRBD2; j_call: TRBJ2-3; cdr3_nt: TGTGCCAGCAGCTTTCCGGGACTAGCGGGAGGAGATACGCAGTATTTT; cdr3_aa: CASSFPGLAGGDTQYF
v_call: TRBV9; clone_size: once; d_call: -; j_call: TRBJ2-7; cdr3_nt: TGTGCCAGCAGCGTAGGAGGGCTGAACGAGCAGTACTTC; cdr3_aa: CASSVGGLNEQYF
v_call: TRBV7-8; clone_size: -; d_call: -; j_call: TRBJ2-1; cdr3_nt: TGTGCCAGCAGCTCGCGGACTCACAATGAGCAGTTCTTC; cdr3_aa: CASSSRTHNEQFF
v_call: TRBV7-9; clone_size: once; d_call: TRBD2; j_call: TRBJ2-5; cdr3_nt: TGTGCCAGCAGCTTGCCTCGCGGGAGGGAGGGAGAGACCCAGTACTTC; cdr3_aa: CASSLPRGREGETQYF
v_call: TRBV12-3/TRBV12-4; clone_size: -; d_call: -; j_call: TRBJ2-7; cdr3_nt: TGTGCCAGCCGGCCGACAGGTGACGAGCAGTACTTC; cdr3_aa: CASRPTGDEQYF
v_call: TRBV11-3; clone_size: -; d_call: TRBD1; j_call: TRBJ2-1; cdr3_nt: TGTGCCAGCAGCGCCCCCCGTCACAGGGGGCTTAATAATGAGCAGTTCTTC; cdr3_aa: CASSAPRHRGLNNEQFF
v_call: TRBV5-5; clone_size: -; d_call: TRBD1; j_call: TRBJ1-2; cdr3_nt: TGTGCCAGCAGCTTCCAATGGACAGGGGAAGTACCTCTTTACGGCTACACCTTC; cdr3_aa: CASSFQWTGEVPLYGYTF
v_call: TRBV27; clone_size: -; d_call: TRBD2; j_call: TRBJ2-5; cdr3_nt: TGTGCCAGCAGGTCGTATCTAGCGGGGGGTGAGACCCAGTACTTC; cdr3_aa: CASRSYLAGGETQYF
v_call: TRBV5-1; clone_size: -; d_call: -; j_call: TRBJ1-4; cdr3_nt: TGCGCCAGCAGCTTGCTCCCGGTGGAAAAACTGTTTTTT; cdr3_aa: CASSLLPVEKLFF
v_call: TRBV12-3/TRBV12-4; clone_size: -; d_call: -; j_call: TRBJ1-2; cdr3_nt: TGTGCCAGCAGTTTGGGGGGAGGTGGCTACACCTTC; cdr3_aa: CASSLGGGGYTF
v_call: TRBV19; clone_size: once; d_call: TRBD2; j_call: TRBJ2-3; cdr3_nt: TGTGCCAGTAGTATTAGCGGGGCAGGTTCGTTGACAGATACGCAGTATTTT; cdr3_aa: CASSISGAGSLTDTQYF
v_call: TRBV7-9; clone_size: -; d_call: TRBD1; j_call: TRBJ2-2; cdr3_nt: TGTGCCAGCAGCCCCAACCGGGACAGGGTCGCCGGGGAGCTGTTTTTT; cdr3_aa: CASSPNRDRVAGELFF
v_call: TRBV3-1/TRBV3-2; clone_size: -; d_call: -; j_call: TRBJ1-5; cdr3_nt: TGTGCCAGCAGCACCCAGGGTTCTCTGCAGCCCCAGCATTTT; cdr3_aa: CASSTQGSLQPQHF
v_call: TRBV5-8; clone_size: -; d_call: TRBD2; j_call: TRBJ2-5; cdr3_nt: TGTGCCAGCAGCTTGGCGGGACTAGCGCAAGAGACCCAGTACTTC; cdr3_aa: CASSLAGLAQETQYF
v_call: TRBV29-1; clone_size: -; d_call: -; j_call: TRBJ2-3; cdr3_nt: TGCAGCGTTGCGGCTAGGGGTAAGGGAGATACGCAGTATTTT; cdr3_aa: CSVAARGKGDTQYF
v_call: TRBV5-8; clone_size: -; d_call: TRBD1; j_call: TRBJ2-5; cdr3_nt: TGTGCCAGCAGCGGACAGGGAAGAGAGACCCAGTACTTC; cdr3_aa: CASSGQGRETQYF
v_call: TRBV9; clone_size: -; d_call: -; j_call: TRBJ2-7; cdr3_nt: TGTGCCAGCAGCGTAGGTACTTCCTACGAGCAGTACTTC; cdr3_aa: CASSVGTSYEQYF
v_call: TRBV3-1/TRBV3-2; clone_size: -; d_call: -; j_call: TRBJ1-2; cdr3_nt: TGTGCCAGCAGCCAAAACAGGGATGGCTACACCTTC; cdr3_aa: CASSQNRDGYTF
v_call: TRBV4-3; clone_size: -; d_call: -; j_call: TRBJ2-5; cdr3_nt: TGCGCCAGCAGCCAAGAAAGCGGGCCAAGGGAGACCCAGTACTTC; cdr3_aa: CASSQESGPRETQYF
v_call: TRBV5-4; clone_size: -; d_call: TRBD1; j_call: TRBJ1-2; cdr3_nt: TGTGCCAGCAGCTATTATTCCGTTGGGACAGGGGCTGGCTACACCTTC; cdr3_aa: CASSYYSVGTGAGYTF
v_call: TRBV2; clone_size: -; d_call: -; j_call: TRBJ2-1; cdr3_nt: TGTGCCAGCACAGGCAGGGGACGGGATGAGCAGTTCTTC; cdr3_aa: CASTGRGRDEQFF
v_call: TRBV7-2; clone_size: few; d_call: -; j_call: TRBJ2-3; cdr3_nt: TGTGCCAGCAGCCCCCGTGGGCAGAGCACAGATACGCAGTATTTT; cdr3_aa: CASSPRGQSTDTQYF
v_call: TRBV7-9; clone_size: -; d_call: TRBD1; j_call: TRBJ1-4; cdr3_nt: TGTGCCAGCAGCTGGGGACAGGGGAGCTTCGAAAAACTGTTTTTT; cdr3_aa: CASSWGQGSFEKLFF
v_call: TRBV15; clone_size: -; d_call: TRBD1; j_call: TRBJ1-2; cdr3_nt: TGTGCCACCAGCAGAAGAACCGGACAGGCTTATGGCTACACCTTC; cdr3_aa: CATSRRTGQAYGYTF
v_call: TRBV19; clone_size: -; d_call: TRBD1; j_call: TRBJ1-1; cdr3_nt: TGTGCCAGTAGTCCAAGATACAGGGGGGAAACCACTGAAGCTTTCTTT; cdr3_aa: CASSPRYRGETTEAFF
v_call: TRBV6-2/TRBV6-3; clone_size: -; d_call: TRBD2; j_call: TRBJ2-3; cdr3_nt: TGTGCCAGCAGCCCCACTAGCGGGGGGGCCGCGGCAGATACGCAGTATTTT; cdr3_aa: CASSPTSGGAAADTQYF
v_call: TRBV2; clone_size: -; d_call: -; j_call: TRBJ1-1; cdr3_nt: TGTGCCAGCAGTGTAGAACAGGGAAGGGAGACTGAAGCTTTCTTT; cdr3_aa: CASSVEQGRETEAFF
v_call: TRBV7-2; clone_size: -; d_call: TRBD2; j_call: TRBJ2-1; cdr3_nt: TGTGCCAGCAGTCTAGCGGGGGGGCTCGAGCAGTTCTTC; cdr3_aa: CASSLAGGLEQFF
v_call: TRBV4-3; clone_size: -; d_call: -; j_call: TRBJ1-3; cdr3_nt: TGCGCCAGCAGCCAAGATTCGGAGGGCATATCTGGAAACACCATATATTTT; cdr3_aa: CASSQDSEGISGNTIYF
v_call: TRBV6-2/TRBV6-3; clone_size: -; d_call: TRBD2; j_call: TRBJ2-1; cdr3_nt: TGTGCCAGCAGTCGGGGGGGCGAACTGGGTCAGGATGAGCAGTTCTTC; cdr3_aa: CASSRGGELGQDEQFF
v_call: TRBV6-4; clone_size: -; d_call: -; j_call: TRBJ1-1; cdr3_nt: TGTGCCAGACCTTGGGGCATCCGGAACACTGAAGCTTTCTTT; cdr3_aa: CARPWGIRNTEAFF
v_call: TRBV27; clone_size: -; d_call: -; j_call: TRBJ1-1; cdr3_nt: TGTGCCAGCAGTTTATTACCCCTAGCGGGTACGAACACTGAAGCTTTCTTT; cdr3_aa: CASSLLPLAGTNTEAFF
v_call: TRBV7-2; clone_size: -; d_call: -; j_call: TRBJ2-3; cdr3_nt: TGTGCCAGCAGCCGTTTGCCGGGGTCGGGCACAGATACGCAGTATTTT; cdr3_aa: CASSRLPGSGTDTQYF
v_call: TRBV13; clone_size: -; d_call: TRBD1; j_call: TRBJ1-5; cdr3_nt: TGTGCCAGCAGCTACCATGGACAGGGCGGTCGCAATCAGCCCCAGCATTTT; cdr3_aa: CASSYHGQGGRNQPQHF
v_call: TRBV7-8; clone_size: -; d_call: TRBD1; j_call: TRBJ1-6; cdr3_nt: TGTGCCAGCCGGGCCAGGGGGCGGAATTCACCCCTCCACTTT; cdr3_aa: CASRARGRNSPLHF
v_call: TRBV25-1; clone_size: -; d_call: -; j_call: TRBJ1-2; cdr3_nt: TGTGCCAGCAGACATGCTAACTATGGCTACACCTTC; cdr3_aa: CASRHANYGYTF
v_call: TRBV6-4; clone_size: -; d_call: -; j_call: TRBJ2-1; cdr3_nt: TGTGCCAGCAGTGACGAGTACTACGGGGACTTCCCCAATGAGCAGTTCTTC; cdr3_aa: CASSDEYYGDFPNEQFF
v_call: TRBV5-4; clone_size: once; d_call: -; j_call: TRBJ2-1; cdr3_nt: TGTGCCAGCAGGGGGCGCGAAGGCTCCTACAATGAGCAGTTCTTC; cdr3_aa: CASRGREGSYNEQFF
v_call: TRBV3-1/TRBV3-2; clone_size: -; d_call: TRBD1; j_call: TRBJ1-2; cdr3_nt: TGTGCCAGCAGCAATTGGGACAGAGACGTCTATGGCTACACCTTC; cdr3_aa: CASSNWDRDVYGYTF
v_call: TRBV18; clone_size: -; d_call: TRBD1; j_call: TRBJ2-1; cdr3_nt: TGTGCCAGCTCACAACAGGGGGGCAGCTCCTACAATGAGCAGTTCTTC; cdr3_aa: CASSQQGGSSYNEQFF
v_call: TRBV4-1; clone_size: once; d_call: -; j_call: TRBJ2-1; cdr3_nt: TGCGCCAGCAGCCAAGCTCTGGCGGTTGAGCAGTTCTTC; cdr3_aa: CASSQALAVEQFF